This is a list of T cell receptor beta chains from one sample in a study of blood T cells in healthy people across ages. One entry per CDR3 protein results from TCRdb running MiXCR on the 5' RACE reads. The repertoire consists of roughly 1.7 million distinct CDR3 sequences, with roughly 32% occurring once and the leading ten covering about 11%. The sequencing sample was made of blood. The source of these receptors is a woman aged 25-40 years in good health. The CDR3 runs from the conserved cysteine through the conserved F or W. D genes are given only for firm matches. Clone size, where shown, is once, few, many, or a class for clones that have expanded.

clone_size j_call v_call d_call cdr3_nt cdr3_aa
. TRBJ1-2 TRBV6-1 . TGTGCCAGCGAAGAGCCTAACTATGACTACACCTTC CASEEPNYDYTF
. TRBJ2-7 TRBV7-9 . TGTGCCAGCAGCTATATAACCTCTAACGGGTACGAGCAGTACTTC CASSYITSNGYEQYF
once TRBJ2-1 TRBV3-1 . TGTGCCAGCAGCATACCAGGGGGACTTAGTGAGCAGTTCTTC CASSIPGGLSEQFF
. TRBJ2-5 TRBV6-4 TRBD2 TGTGCCAGCAGTGACTTCCAGCGGGGACGAGAGACCCAGTACTTC CASSDFQRGRETQYF
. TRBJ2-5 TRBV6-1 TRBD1 TGTGCCAGCAGTCCCACCGGGACAGGGGAAGGGAAGACCCAGTACTTC CASSPTGTGEGKTQYF
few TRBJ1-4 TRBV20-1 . TGCAGTGCTAGTAATCCAGGGAAAGAAAAACTGTTTTTT CSASNPGKEKLFF
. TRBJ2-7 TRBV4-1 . TGCGCCAGCAGCCAAGATAGGCCAGCCGGGACCTACGAGCAGTACTTC CASSQDRPAGTYEQYF
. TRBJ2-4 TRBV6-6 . TGTGCCAGCAGGTCCGCAGGAAACATTCAGTACTTC CASRSAGNIQYF
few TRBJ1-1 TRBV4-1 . TGCGCCAGCAGCCCCGGTAGGGGCGGCGGGACTAACACTGAAGCTTTCTTT CASSPGRGGGTNTEAFF
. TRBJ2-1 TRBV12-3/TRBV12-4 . TGTGCCAGCAGTTTGATCGCTACCCTCGATGAGCAGTTCTTC CASSLIATLDEQFF
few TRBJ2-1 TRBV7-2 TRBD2 TGTGCCAAAAGCGGGGGTCCCTACAATGAGCAGTTCTTC CAKSGGPYNEQFF
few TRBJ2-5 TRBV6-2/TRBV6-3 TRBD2 TGTGCCAGCAGTTACTCGCGGGGACTAGGCCAAGAGACCCAGTACTTC CASSYSRGLGQETQYF
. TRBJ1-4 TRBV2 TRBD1 TGTGCCAGCACCACAGGGGCTTCCAATGAAAAACTGTTTTTT CASTTGASNEKLFF
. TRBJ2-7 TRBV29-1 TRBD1 TGCAGCGCCCGACAGGGAAGTACCTACGAGCAGTACTTC CSARQGSTYEQYF
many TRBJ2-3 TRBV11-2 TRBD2 TGTGCCAGCAGCTTAAGGCAGCGGAGGGCTACTAGCGGGAATACAGATACGCAGTATTTT CASSLRQRRATSGNTDTQYF
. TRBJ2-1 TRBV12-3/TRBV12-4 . TGTGCCAGCAGTTTAGCCCCTGGGGATGAGCAGTTCTTC CASSLAPGDEQFF
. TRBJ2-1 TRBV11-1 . TGTGCCTGCAGTCGATTCGACTCGAGCTCCTACAATGAGCAGTTCTTC CACSRFDSSSYNEQFF